This T cell receptor (beta chain) was documented in a study of CD8+ T cells in alopecia areata. Treatment: oral pan-JAK inhibitor, 5-10 mg twice daily. Germline V lookup: CDR1 LNHNV, CDR2 YYDKDF (reference sequence). This CDR3 is built from 14 residues. V was pared by 4 bases and J by 9 bases, with 4 bases of the junction left unmatched. In each case, RNA was isolated and then reverse transcribed into cDNA as the sequencing template. TCRdb's copy holds only in-frame clones and misses some; the assay was immunoSEQ multiplex PCR. The data hold 150,000 to 200,000 clones, with around 60% observed a single time. This clone was counted a single time.

The chain joins TRBV15 to TRBJ1-6, with TRBD1 identical over 9 bases. The receptor was derived from a human donor with alopecia areata. The sample consisted of CD4+ T cells sorted from blood, taken around week 50, from a patient treated with tofacitinib. The CDR3 is CATSTGQGGSPLHF. CDR3 bases: TGTGCCACCAGCACGGGACAGGGAGGTTCACCCCTCCACTTT.